These 11 T cell receptor beta chains were sequenced from one sample in a study of blood T cell repertoires in COVID-19. The data were produced by immunoSEQ multiplex PCR, yet TCRdb's version contains in-frame clones alone and is incomplete. The data show over 200,000 clones, more than 75% seen once. Material: peripheral blood. Receptor source: a woman aged 40 to 49 with acute or convalescent COVID-19.

This clone has only a few counts. This chain joins TRBV6-5 and TRBJ1-5; D unresolved. Between the trimmed V and J ends, which lost 6 bases and 0 bases, there was a span of 6 bases. There are 13 residues in the CDR3. Looked up from germline, CDR1 is MNHEY and CDR2 is SVGAGI. The CDR3 DNA sequence: TGTGCCAGCAGGAGAAATAGCAATCAGCCCCAGCATTTT. This encodes CASRRNSNQPQHF.

In its sample, this clone was seen a few times. The chain is built from TRBV21-1 and TRBJ2-7; TRBD1, as called in the table, went unchecked against the DNA. TRBV21-1 corresponds to a pseudogene. The CDR3 runs 18 residues. The CDR3 loop is CASSTRPPQGPVVYEQYF. CDR3 in DNA: TGTGCCAGCAGCACACGACCACCACAGGGGCCAGTCGTGTACGAGCAGTACTTC.

This clone was detected only once. The rearrangement uses TRBV5-1 and TRBJ2-2; TRBD1 aligns across 8 bases. V was pared by 5 bases and J by 3 bases, with 6 bases of the junction left unmatched. The CDR3 covers 15 residues. Per the germline V gene, CDR1 is SGHRS and CDR2 is YFSETQ. CDR3 in DNA: TGCGCCAGCAGTTATCAGGGGGCGGACACCGGGGAGCTGTTTTTT. It is translated as CASSYQGADTGELFF.

The CDR3 nucleotides read TGTGCCAGCAGCTTAGTCGGGGGTAGTGAAAAACTGTTTTTT. Encoded protein: CASSLVGGSEKLFF. The rearrangement joins TRBV7-8 to TRBJ1-4, with D perhaps matching TRBD1 (5 bases). Germline lookup yields CDR1 SGHVS and CDR2 FQNEAQ. The CDR3 contains 14 residues. Trimming stripped 1 base from V and 7 bases from J, with 10 bases between. The whole variable domain, remainder taken from reference TRBV7-8 and TRBJ1-4, is GAGVSQSPRYKVAKRGQDVALRCDPISGHVSLFWYQQALGQGPEFLTYFQNEAQLDKSGLPSDRFFAERPEGSVSTLKIQRTQQEDSAVYLCASSLVGGSEKLFFGSGTQLSVL.

This sequence joins TRBV4-2 and TRBJ1-3; 8 nucleotides agree with TRBD1. After removal of 3 bases from V and 2 bases from J, the junction contained 6 bases not matched to a gene. The germline gives CDR1 LGHNA, CDR2 YNFKEQ. This CDR3 contains 16 residues. The CDR3 reads CASSHIDRGTGNTIYF. CDR3 DNA sequence: TGTGCCAGCAGCCACATCGACAGGGGTACTGGAAACACCATATATTTT.

The rearrangement uses TRBV6-6 and TRBJ2-1; 7 bases are shared with TRBD2. The germline V gene has CDR1 MNHNY and CDR2 SVGAGI (reference sequence). This CDR3 comprises 15 residues. V shed 6 bases, J shed 7 bases, and the junction held 12 bases outside the gene matches. CDR3 DNA sequence: TGTGCCAGCAGACTTGGCGGGAGCCTAGGGAATGAGCAGTTCTTC. Amino acid sequence: CASRLGGSLGNEQFF.

CDR3 bases: TGTGCCAGCAGCCAGGTGGGGGGGGAAGAGACCCAGTACTTC. It codes for CASSQVGGEETQYF. The rearrangement joins TRBV3-1 (or the pseudogene TRBV3-2) to TRBJ2-5, with TRBD2 identical over 7 bases. CDR1 LGHDT and CDR2 YNNKEL come from the germline V gene (reference sequence). V dropped 3 bases and J dropped 3; count of bases not matched to a gene: 4. The CDR3 runs 14 residues.

The CDR3 sequence: CASSQDRAGETGELFF. The CDR3 nucleotides are TGTGCCAGCAGCCAAGACCGAGCGGGAGAGACCGGGGAGCTGTTTTTT. The J gene is TRBJ2-2, the V gene TRBV3-1 (or the pseudogene TRBV3-2); 8 nucleotides agree with TRBD2. CDR1 is LGHDT and CDR2 is YNNKEL in the germline V gene (reference sequence). This CDR3 has 16 residues. With V trimmed by 0 bases and J by 5 bases, 5 bases remained unmatched.

This rearrangement joins TRBV9 to TRBJ2-1; 7 nucleotides line up with TRBD2. There are 15 residues in the CDR3. J was trimmed by 2 bases and V by 4 bases; bases with no gene match: 6. CDR1 is SGDLS and CDR2 is YYNGEE in the germline V gene. The CDR3 nucleotides read TGTGCCAGCAGCCCTCGACTAGCTACCTACAATGAGCAGTTCTTC. Its protein is CASSPRLATYNEQFF.

The chain couples TRBV4-1 to TRBJ2-7, with D possibly being TRBD1 (6 bases). CDR1 and CDR2 from the germline V gene are MGHRA and YSYEKL. The CDR3 spans 15 residues. The ends were cut back, 1 base at V and 2 bases at J, with 12 bases in the middle. Here the CDR3 DNA reads TGCGCCAGCAGCCAAGTGAAACAGGGAGCCTACGAGCAGTACTTC. Protein: CASSQVKQGAYEQYF.

V is TRBV5-6 and J is TRBJ1-5; D gene unclear. CDR1 and CDR2 (germline): SGHDT, YYEEEE. Trimming pared 0 bases from V and 3 bases from J, leaving 10 bases between. The CDR3 runs to 15 residues. CDR3 in DNA: TGTGCCAGCAGCTTGGCCCAGTCCTTCAATCAGCCCCAGCATTTT. This sequence encodes CASSLAQSFNQPQHF.